This T cell receptor beta chain originates from a study of T-cell memory formation after mild COVID-19. Study-level background: TCR clusters largely stayed donor specific.

Study observations and caveats: In pre-infection memory, a portion of responding clones appeared, which suggested that cross-reactive memory joined. Clones which contracted sat mainly in CM and EM if CD4+, and in EMRA if CD8+.

cDNA libraries for TCR alpha and TCR beta, carrying sample barcodes and UMIs, came from 5'RACE with constant-segment primers. Using its own MiXCR run on the 5' RACE reads, TCRdb lists one record per CDR3 protein. The sample contains around 33,000 distinct CDR3 sequences, approximately 21% of which appear only once. From germline, CDR1 is SGHVS and CDR2 FQNEAQ. Trimming took 3 bases from V and 8 from J; bases not matched to a gene: 11. This CDR3 region has 16 residues. Note on this clonotype: Its target is not known.

This chain connects TRBV7-8 to TRBJ1-2; TRBD1 matches at 11 bases. The source of this sequence is an adult who had mild COVID-19 (a few samples of this study predate the infection). Cell type and time point are not known. The sequenced sample was PBMCs or a T cell subset sorted from them (not recorded which). CDR3 sequence: CASSFSRTGGALGYTF. CDR3 DNA sequence: TGTGCCAGCAGCTTTTCCAGGACAGGGGGCGCGCTGGGCTACACCTTC.